Listed here are 12 T cell receptor beta chains from one sample, sequenced in a study of monozygotic twins with inflammatory bowel disease. For each CDR3 protein, TCRdb gives one entry from its re-call of the 5' RACE reads, without DNA. Its listing shows about 160,000 distinct CDR3 sequences. The material sequenced was blood. The receptors shown here come from a human donor with ulcerative colitis or Crohn's disease, or a healthy co-twin of an affected twin (not recorded which).

The gene calls are TRBV11-2 and TRBJ1-2; TCRdb's D gene call, TRBD1, goes unchecked for lack of DNA. CDR1 and CDR2 from the germline V gene are SGHAT and FQNNGV. There are 17 residues in the CDR3. CDR3 in amino acids: CASSLGLGTGSNYGYTF.

The CDR3 loop reads CAWSVGSAAGNEKLFF. This rearrangement joins TRBV30 to TRBJ1-4. CDR3 length equals 16 residues. Germline loops: CDR1 GTSNPN, CDR2 SVGIG (reference sequence).

The V and J genes are TRBV20-1 and TRBJ1-1; TCRdb outputs TRBD1, but without DNA this stays unchecked. The CDR3 contains 13 residues. Germline assignment: CDR1 DFQATT and CDR2 SNEGSKA (reference sequence). CDR3: CSASGIYGTEAFF.

The chain is built from TRBV7-9 and TRBJ1-2. Germline assignment: CDR1 SEHNR and CDR2 FQNEAQ (reference sequence). The CDR3 is made up of 13 amino acids. CDR3 amino acids: CASSFAQGYGYTF.

The chain carries TRBV7-2 and TRBJ1-5; TCRdb picks TRBD1, but there is no DNA to check that call. The CDR3 sequence is 14 residues long. In germline, CDR1 is SGHTA, CDR2 FQGNSA. CDR3 sequence: CASSVTQGRQPQHF.

The chain recombines TRBV27 with TRBJ2-5; TCRdb selects TRBD2, and the lack of DNA leaves this call unchecked. Germline CDR1 reads MNHEY; CDR2 reads SMNVEV (reference sequence). CDR3 length: 15 amino acids. The CDR3 sequence: CASSPQGGMKETQYF.

The rearrangement joins TRBV24-1 to TRBJ1-2; checking the TCRdb D call of TRBD1 is not possible without DNA. There are 14 residues in the CDR3. In germline, CDR1 is KGHDR, CDR2 SFDVKD. CDR3 sequence: CATSESARDYGYTF.

V gene TRBV7-9 combines with J gene TRBJ2-3; as DNA is missing, the TRBD2 call by TCRdb cannot be tested. This CDR3 comprises 15 residues. Germline assignment: CDR1 SEHNR and CDR2 FQNEAQ (reference sequence). The CDR3 reads CASSLRSGMTDTQYF.

The genes are TRBV5-1 and TRBJ2-3; TCRdb lists TRBD2, though no DNA is available to test this call. Germline V gives CDR1 SGHRS, CDR2 YFSETQ. The CDR3 is 15 amino acids. This CDR3 is CASNPARAKTDTQYF.

According to its frequency, this clonotype is medium-sized. The chain recombines TRBV29-1 with TRBJ2-1. The length of the CDR3 is 12 residues. Germline CDR1 is SQVTM and CDR2 is ANQGSEA. The CDR3 sequence is CSVYQAVNEQFF.

The chain employs TRBV25-1 and TRBJ2-1; TCRdb gives TRBD1 as the D gene, but with no DNA this cannot be confirmed. CDR1 and CDR2 (germline): MGHDK, SYGVNS. The CDR3 sequence is 17 residues long. CDR3: CASSEVGRVSSYNEQFF. The whole variable domain, remainder taken from reference TRBV25-1 and TRBJ2-1, is EADIYQTPRYLVIGTGKKITLECSQTMGHDKMYWYQQDPGMELHLIHYSYGVNSTEKGDLSSESTVSRIRTEHFPLTLESARPSHTSQYLCASSEVGRVSSYNEQFFGPGTRLTVL.

The chain carries TRBV15 and TRBJ2-1; the D call from TCRdb, TRBD1, cannot be confirmed without DNA. Germline CDR1 LNHNV, CDR2 YYDKDF (reference sequence). The CDR3 has 15 amino acids. The CDR3 sequence: CATSRALGTYNEQFF.